Listed below are T cell receptor beta chains from one sample, sequenced in a study of blood T cell repertoires in COVID-19. Sequencing was performed with immunoSEQ multiplex PCR; in TCRdb, only in-frame clones are kept and a portion is missing. The sample contains approximately 92,000 clones, about 82% of which appear only once. The sample was peripheral blood. Every receptor here comes from a man aged 50 to 60 with acute or convalescent COVID-19. CDR3s include the opening cysteine and the closing phenylalanine or tryptophan. Fields, in order: CDR3 protein, CDR3 DNA, J gene, V gene, clone size, D gene. A D gene is named only where the DNA matches it firmly. Clone size is given for some rows only: seen once, a few or many times, or a class if the clone is expanded.

CASSPLPDAGTDYGYTF | TGCGCCAGCAGTCCACTACCGGATGCAGGGACAGACTATGGCTACACCTTC | TRBJ1-2 | TRBV4-3 | - | TRBD1
CASGRQGGEKLFF | TGTGCCAGCGGCCGACAGGGTGGCGAAAAACTGTTTTTT | TRBJ1-4 | TRBV12-3/TRBV12-4 | - | TRBD1
CASSLGSNTEAFF | TGTGCCAGCAGCTTAGGGAGTAACACTGAAGCTTTCTTT | TRBJ1-1 | TRBV11-2 | - | -
CSVERDGTGGLILYQETQYF | TGCAGCGTTGAGAGGGATGGGACAGGGGGCTTGATATTGTACCAAGAGACCCAGTACTTC | TRBJ2-5 | TRBV29-1 | - | TRBD1
CASSSQGAGNEQYF | TGTGCCAGCAGTTCACAGGGGGCGGGAAACGAGCAGTACTTC | TRBJ2-7 | TRBV6-5 | - | TRBD1
CASSPGQEQLYGYTF | TGTGCCAGCAGCCCCGGACAGGAGCAGCTCTATGGCTACACCTTC | TRBJ1-2 | TRBV6-2/TRBV6-3 | - | TRBD1
CASSLGGPDTQYF | TGTGCCAGCAGTTTAGGCGGCCCAGATACGCAGTATTTT | TRBJ2-3 | TRBV12-3/TRBV12-4 | - | -
CASSSIRGSYTF | TGTGCCAGCAGTTCAATCAGGGGTAGCTACACCTTC | TRBJ1-2 | TRBV28 | - | -
CASSHDRAEAFF | TGTGCCAGCAGTCACGACAGGGCTGAAGCTTTCTTT | TRBJ1-1 | TRBV6-5 | - | TRBD1
CASSQEGAGDSYNEQFF | TGCGCCAGCAGCCAAGAAGGAGCGGGGGACTCCTACAATGAGCAGTTCTTC | TRBJ2-1 | TRBV4-3 | - | TRBD2
CASTIQGPHEKLFF | TGTGCCAGCACTATTCAGGGGCCACATGAAAAACTGTTTTTT | TRBJ1-4 | TRBV28 | - | -
CSVEGSAGGDEQYF | TGCAGCGTTGAAGGGTCGGCAGGGGGCGACGAGCAGTACTTC | TRBJ2-7 | TRBV29-1 | - | TRBD1
CAISPGQGRSPLHF | TGTGCCATCAGTCCTGGACAGGGGCGATCACCCCTCCACTTT | TRBJ1-6 | TRBV10-3 | - | TRBD1
CASSIPLEVYEQYF | TGTGCCAGTAGTATCCCCCTAGAGGTCTACGAGCAGTACTTC | TRBJ2-7 | TRBV19 | - | -
CSVEPRPSGAIQETQYF | TGCAGCGTTGAACCCCGGCCTAGCGGGGCCATCCAAGAGACCCAGTACTTC | TRBJ2-5 | TRBV29-1 | - | TRBD2
CASSPGTGGMQPQHF | TGTGCCAGCAGCCCAGGGACAGGAGGTATGCAACCCCAGCATTTT | TRBJ1-5 | TRBV6-5 | - | TRBD1
CASSYPSGGTGELFF | TGTGCCAGCAGCTATCCTAGCGGGGGGACCGGGGAGCTGTTTTTT | TRBJ2-2 | TRBV6-2/TRBV6-3 | - | TRBD2
CASSERVGSGPNRGNYEQYF | TGCGCCAGCAGTGAACGGGTCGGCAGTGGGCCCAATAGGGGTAACTACGAGCAGTACTTC | TRBJ2-7 | TRBV10-2 | - | -
CASSLARAGTGDYNEQFF | TGTGCCAGCAGCTTAGCACGAGCCGGGACAGGGGATTACAATGAGCAGTTCTTC | TRBJ2-1 | TRBV11-3 | few | TRBD1
CASSRPGLNTEAFF | TGTGCCAGCAGCCGACCGGGACTTAACACTGAAGCTTTCTTT | TRBJ1-1 | TRBV6-2/TRBV6-3 | - | -
CASSSGLAIQQYF | TGTGCCAGCAGCTCCGGACTAGCGATCCAGCAGTACTTC | TRBJ2-7 | TRBV7-8 | few | TRBD2
CASKGGGGSYEQYF | TGTGCCAGCAAAGGTGGGGGGGGCTCCTACGAGCAGTACTTC | TRBJ2-7 | TRBV3-1/TRBV3-2 | - | TRBD2
CASSGGTGHPAKNIQYF | TGTGCCAGCAGCGGGGGGACAGGCCATCCAGCCAAAAACATTCAGTACTTC | TRBJ2-4 | TRBV7-2 | - | TRBD1
CASSARTVEQYF | TGTGCCAGCAGCGCAAGGACAGTCGAGCAGTACTTC | TRBJ2-7 | TRBV7-9 | - | -
CASRPLIGGLVAGVRYEQFF | TGTGCCAGCAGACCCCTGATAGGGGGCCTGGTAGCGGGAGTACGCTATGAGCAGTTCTTC | TRBJ2-1 | TRBV28 | - | TRBD2
CASSLARETGELFF | TGTGCCAGCAGCTTAGCGCGGGAAACGGGGGAGCTGTTTTTT | TRBJ2-2 | TRBV7-2 | - | -
CASSPGALVGNTIYF | TGTGCCAGCAGCCCAGGGGCCCTGGTGGGAAACACCATATATTTT | TRBJ1-3 | TRBV7-2 | - | -
CASSNSGNEQFF | TGTGCCAGCAGCAATAGCGGTAATGAGCAGTTCTTC | TRBJ2-1 | TRBV6-5 | - | -
CASNRGGYTEAFF | TGTGCCAGTAACCGGGGAGGCTACACTGAAGCTTTCTTT | TRBJ1-1 | TRBV19 | - | -
CASRSGQANTEAFF | TGCGCCAGCAGGTCGGGACAGGCGAACACTGAAGCTTTCTTT | TRBJ1-1 | TRBV5-1 | - | TRBD1
CASSPLTGEDGYTF | TGCGCCAGCAGCCCGCTAACAGGGGAGGACGGCTACACCTTC | TRBJ1-2 | TRBV5-1 | - | TRBD1
CATTGYNEQFF | TGTGCCACGACAGGGTACAATGAGCAGTTCTTC | TRBJ2-1 | TRBV10-3 | - | TRBD1
CASSIGLAGNNEQFF | TGTGCCAGCAGCATCGGACTAGCGGGGAACAATGAGCAGTTCTTC | TRBJ2-1 | TRBV7-3 | - | TRBD2
CASGSGVTYEQYF | TGTGCTAGTGGTTCAGGGGTTACCTACGAGCAGTACTTC | TRBJ2-7 | TRBV12-5 | - | -
CASSPTSGRPADGELFF | TGCGCCAGCAGCCCGACTAGCGGGAGGCCAGCGGACGGGGAGCTGTTTTTT | TRBJ2-2 | TRBV5-1 | - | TRBD2
CASSLRQGAGANVLTF | TGTGCCAGCAGCTTGAGACAGGGGGCTGGGGCCAACGTCCTGACTTTC | TRBJ2-6 | TRBV7-2 | - | TRBD1
CASSLAQGFTGELFF | TGTGCCAGCAGCTTGGCCCAGGGATTCACCGGGGAGCTGTTTTTT | TRBJ2-2 | TRBV5-8 | - | -
CASERGGLNTEAFF | TGTGCCAGCGAACGGGGAGGGCTGAACACTGAAGCTTTCTTT | TRBJ1-1 | TRBV6-6 | - | -
CAWSAGLAGEDEQYF | TGTGCCTGGAGCGCCGGACTAGCGGGGGAGGACGAGCAGTACTTC | TRBJ2-7 | TRBV30 | few | TRBD2
CASSARPGLAGEIDTQYF | TGTGCCAGCAGCGCCCGCCCGGGACTAGCGGGAGAGATAGATACGCAGTATTTT | TRBJ2-3 | TRBV7-2 | - | TRBD2
CASSSSGYPRGQYF | TGTGCCAGCAGCTCAAGTGGTTACCCCCGGGGGCAGTACTTC | TRBJ2-7 | TRBV3-1/TRBV3-2 | - | -
CASSLEETSGRDQYF | TGTGCCAGCAGCTTAGAAGAGACTAGCGGGAGGGACCAGTACTTC | TRBJ2-5 | TRBV7-7 | - | TRBD2
CASRTTGSTDTQYF | TGTGCCAGCAGAACAACAGGGAGCACAGATACGCAGTATTTT | TRBJ2-3 | TRBV6-4 | - | -
CASRTGGGEKLFF | TGTGCCTCAAGGACAGGGGGAGGAGAAAAACTGTTTTTT | TRBJ1-4 | TRBV10-3 | - | TRBD1
CASSDLGQGPNTIYF | TGTGCCAGCAGCGATTTGGGACAGGGGCCGAACACCATATATTTT | TRBJ1-3 | TRBV7-9 | - | TRBD1
CASTPGVGATSSYEQYF | TGCGCCAGCACCCCTGGGGTGGGGGCGACCAGCTCCTACGAGCAGTACTTC | TRBJ2-7 | TRBV5-1 | medium-sized | -
CASYGQGYAEAFF | TGTGCCAGCTATGGACAGGGTTACGCTGAAGCTTTCTTT | TRBJ1-1 | TRBV7-2 | once | TRBD1
CSVDRANYGYTF | TGCAGCGTTGACAGAGCGAACTATGGCTACACCTTC | TRBJ1-2 | TRBV29-1 | - | -
CASRGGVAGELFF | TGTGCCAGCAGGGGGGGGGTGGCCGGGGAGCTGTTTTTT | TRBJ2-2 | TRBV6-5 | - | TRBD2
CASSLQGLSSGNTIYF | TGTGCCAGCAGCTTACAGGGGTTAAGTTCTGGAAACACCATATATTTT | TRBJ1-3 | TRBV7-2 | few | -
CASSLDFARNEQFF | TGTGCCAGCAGCTTAGATTTCGCCCGGAATGAGCAGTTCTTC | TRBJ2-1 | TRBV7-2 | - | -
CAWGGGDYGYTF | TGTGCCTGGGGCGGGGGGGACTATGGCTACACCTTC | TRBJ1-2 | TRBV30 | - | -